Here is one T cell receptor beta chain with its context. Its antigen is not identified. The assay was immunoSEQ multiplex PCR, and TCRdb's table has in-frame clones only and misses some. Among about 130,000 clones listed, about 92% were seen once. The sample belongs to a study of T cell responses to AZD1222 COVID-19 vaccine. General observations from the study: Among the donors, most were white British and more were female, and clonal diversity was possibly underestimated. At 160-218 and 743-854, vaccine-associated CD4 TCRs were dominant, and they spanned spike.

J lost 7 bases, V lost 9 bases, and 8 bases had no gene match. Germline loops: CDR1 SEHNR, CDR2 FQNEAQ (reference sequence). The CDR3 totals 13 residues. This specimen was peripheral blood, taken 28 days after the second AZD1222 dose. The chain links TRBV7-9 to TRBJ2-2; 7 nucleotides align to TRBD1. The sequence was obtained from an adult who received the AZD1222 COVID-19 vaccine. CDR3 loop: CARDRVEIGELFF. The CDR3 nucleotides are TGTGCCAGAGACAGGGTTGAGATCGGGGAGCTGTTTTTT.